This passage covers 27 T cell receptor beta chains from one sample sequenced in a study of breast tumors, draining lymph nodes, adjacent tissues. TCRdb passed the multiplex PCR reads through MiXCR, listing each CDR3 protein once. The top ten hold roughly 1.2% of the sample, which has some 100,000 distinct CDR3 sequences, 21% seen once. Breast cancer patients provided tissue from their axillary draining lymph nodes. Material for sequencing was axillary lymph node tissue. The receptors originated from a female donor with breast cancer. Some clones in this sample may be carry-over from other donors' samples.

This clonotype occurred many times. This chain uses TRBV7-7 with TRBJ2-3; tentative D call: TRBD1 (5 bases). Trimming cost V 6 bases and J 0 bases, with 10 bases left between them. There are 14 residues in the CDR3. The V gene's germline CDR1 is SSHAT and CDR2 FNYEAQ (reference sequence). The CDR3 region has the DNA TGTGCCAGCAGAGTACAGGAAAGCACAGATACGCAGTATTTT. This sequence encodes CASRVQESTDTQYF.

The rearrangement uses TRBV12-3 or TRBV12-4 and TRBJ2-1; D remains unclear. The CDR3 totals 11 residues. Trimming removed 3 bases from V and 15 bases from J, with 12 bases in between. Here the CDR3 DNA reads TGTGCCAGCAGTTTGGGCGCAAGCCCGTTCTTC. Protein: CASSLGASPFF.

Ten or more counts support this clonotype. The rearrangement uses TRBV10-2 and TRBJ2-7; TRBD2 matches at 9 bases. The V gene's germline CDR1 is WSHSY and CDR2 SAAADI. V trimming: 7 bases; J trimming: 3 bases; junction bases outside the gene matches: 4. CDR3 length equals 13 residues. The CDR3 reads CASKEAGGYEQYF. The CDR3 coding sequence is TGCGCCAGCAAGGAAGCGGGAGGCTACGAGCAGTACTTC.

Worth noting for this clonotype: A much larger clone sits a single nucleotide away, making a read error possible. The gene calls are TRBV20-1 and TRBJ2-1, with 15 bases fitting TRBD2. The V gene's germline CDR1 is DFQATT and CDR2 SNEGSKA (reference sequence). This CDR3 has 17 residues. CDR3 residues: CSASGTSGGRSYSEQFF. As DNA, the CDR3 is TGCAGTGCATCCGGGACTAGCGGGGGGCGCTCCTACAGTGAGCAGTTCTTC.

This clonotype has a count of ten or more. The CDR3 DNA sequence: TGCGCCAGCAGTCTCGACTTCTACGAGCAGTACTTC. This gives the protein CASSLDFYEQYF. This chain links TRBV5-1 with TRBJ2-7; D unclear. This CDR3 comprises 12 residues. Trimming took off 5 bases at V and 3 bases at J, with 9 bases between the two ends. CDR1 is SGHRS, CDR2 YFSETQ, per germline.

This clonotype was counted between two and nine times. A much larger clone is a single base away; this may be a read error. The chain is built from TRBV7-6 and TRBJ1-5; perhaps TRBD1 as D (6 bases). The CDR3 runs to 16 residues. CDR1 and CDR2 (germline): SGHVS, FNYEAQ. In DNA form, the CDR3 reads TGTGCCCGCAGCCCCTCGGGCGGGGGGCGAGTTCAGCCCCAGCATTTT. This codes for CARSPSGGGRVQPQHF.

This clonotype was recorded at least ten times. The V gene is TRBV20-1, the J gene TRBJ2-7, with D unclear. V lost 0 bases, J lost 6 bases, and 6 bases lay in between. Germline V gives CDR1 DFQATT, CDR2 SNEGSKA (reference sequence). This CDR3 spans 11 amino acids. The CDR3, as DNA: TGCAGTGCTAGAGACTCGAGCGAGCAGTACTTC. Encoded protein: CSARDSSEQYF.

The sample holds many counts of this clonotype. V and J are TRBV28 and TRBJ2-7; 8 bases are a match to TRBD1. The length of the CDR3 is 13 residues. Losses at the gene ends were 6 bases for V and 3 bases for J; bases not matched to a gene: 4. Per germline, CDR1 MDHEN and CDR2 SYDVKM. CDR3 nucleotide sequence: TGTGCCAGCAGACAGGGGGTATTCTACGAGCAGTACTTC. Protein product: CASRQGVFYEQYF.

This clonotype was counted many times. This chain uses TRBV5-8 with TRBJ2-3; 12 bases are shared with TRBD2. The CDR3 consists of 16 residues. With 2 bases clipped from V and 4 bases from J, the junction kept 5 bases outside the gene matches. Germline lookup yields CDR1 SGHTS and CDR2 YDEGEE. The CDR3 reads CASSFSLAGGSDTQYF. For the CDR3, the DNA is TGTGCCAGCAGCTTTTCACTAGCGGGGGGATCAGATACGCAGTATTTT.

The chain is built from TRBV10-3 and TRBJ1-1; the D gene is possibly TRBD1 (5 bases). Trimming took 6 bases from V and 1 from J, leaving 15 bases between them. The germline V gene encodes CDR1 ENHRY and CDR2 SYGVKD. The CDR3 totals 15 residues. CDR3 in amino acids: CAISGGRLSNTEAFF. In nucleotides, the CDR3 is TGTGCCATCAGCGGGGGGAGACTTTCGAACACTGAAGCTTTCTTT.

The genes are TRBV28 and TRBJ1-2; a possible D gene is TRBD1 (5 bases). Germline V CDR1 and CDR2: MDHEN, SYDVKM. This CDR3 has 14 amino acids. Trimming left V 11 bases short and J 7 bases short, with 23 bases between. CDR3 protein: CAGRGGVNSFGYTF. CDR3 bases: TGTGCCGGGCGCGGGGGGGTTAATAGTTTTGGCTACACCTTC.

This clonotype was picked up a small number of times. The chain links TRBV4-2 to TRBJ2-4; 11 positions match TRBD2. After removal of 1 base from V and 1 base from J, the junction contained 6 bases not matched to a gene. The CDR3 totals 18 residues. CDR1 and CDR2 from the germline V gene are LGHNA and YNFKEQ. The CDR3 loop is CASSQVELAGAAKNIQYF. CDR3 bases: TGTGCCAGCAGCCAAGTTGAACTAGCGGGAGCCGCCAAAAACATTCAGTACTTC.

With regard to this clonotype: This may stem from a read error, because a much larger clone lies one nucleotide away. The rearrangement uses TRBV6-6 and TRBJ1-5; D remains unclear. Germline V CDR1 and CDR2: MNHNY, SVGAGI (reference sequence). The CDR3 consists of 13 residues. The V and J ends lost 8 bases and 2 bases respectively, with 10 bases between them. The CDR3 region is CASGFDGNQPQHF. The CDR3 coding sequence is TGTGCCAGCGGTTTTGACGGCAATCAGCCCCAGCATTTT.

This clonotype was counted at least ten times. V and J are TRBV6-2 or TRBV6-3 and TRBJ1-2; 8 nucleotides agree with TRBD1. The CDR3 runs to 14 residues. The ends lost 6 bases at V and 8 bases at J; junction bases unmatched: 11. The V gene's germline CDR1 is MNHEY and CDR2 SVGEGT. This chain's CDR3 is CASRVRTGRYGYTF. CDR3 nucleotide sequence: TGTGCCAGCAGGGTGAGGACAGGGAGGTACGGCTACACCTTC.

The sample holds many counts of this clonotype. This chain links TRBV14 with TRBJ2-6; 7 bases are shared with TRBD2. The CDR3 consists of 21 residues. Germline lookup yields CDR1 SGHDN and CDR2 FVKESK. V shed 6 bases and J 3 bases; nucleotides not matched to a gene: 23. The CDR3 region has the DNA TGTGCCAGCAGTCCCCGAGGGGAAGCGGGGTACCTAAGTGATGGGGCCAACGTCCTGACTTTC. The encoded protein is CASSPRGEAGYLSDGANVLTF.

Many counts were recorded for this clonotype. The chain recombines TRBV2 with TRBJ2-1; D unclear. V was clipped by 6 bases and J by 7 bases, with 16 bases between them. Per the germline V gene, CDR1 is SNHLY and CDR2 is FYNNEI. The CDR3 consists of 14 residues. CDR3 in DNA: TGTGCCAGCAGCCCCGACGGGTATTCGAATGAGCAGTTCTTC. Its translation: CASSPDGYSNEQFF.

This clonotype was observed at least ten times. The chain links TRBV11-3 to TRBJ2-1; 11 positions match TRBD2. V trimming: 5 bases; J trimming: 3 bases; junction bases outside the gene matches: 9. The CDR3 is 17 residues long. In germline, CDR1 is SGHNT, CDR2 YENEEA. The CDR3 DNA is TGTGCCAGCAGCGCCACGGGACTAGCGGAGAACTACAATGAGCAGTTCTTC. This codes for CASSATGLAENYNEQFF.

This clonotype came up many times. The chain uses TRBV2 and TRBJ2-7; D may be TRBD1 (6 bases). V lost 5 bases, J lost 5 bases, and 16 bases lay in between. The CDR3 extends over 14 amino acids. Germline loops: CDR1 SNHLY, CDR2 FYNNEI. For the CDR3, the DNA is TGTGCCAGCAGTCCCCGCAGGTCAGGGGACGAGCAGTACTTC. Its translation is CASSPRRSGDEQYF.

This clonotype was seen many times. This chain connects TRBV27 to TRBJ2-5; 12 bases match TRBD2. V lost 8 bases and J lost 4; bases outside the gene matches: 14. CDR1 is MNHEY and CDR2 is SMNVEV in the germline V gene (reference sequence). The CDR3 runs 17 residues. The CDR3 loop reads CASGLAGRGFRRETQYF. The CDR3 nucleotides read TGTGCCAGCGGACTAGCGGGAAGGGGTTTTCGCAGAGAGACCCAGTACTTC.

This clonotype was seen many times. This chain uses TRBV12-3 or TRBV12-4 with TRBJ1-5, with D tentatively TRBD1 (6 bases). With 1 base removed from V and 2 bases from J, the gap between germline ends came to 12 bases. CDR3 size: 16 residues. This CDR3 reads CASSLGKPGGNQPQHF. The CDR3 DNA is TGTGCCAGCAGTTTAGGCAAACCAGGGGGCAATCAGCCCCAGCATTTT.

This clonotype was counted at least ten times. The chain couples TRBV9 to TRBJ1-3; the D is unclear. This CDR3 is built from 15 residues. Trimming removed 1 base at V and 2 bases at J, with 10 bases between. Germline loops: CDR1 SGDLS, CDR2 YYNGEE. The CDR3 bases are TGTGCCAGCAGCGTACAGCCAGTGGCTGGAAACACCATATATTTT. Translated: CASSVQPVAGNTIYF.

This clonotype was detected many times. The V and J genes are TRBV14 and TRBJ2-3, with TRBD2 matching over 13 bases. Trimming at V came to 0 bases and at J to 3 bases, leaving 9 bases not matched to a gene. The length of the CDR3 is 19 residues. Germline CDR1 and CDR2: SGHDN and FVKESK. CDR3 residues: CASSQEFGLAGEGTDTQYF. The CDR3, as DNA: TGTGCCAGCAGCCAAGAATTCGGACTAGCGGGAGAAGGGACAGATACGCAGTATTTT.

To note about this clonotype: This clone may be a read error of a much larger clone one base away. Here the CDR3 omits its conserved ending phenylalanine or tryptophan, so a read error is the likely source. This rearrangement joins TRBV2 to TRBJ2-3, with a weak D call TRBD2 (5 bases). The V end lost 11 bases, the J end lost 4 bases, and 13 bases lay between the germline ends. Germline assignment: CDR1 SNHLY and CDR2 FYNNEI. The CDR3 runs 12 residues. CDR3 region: CAGGVVADTQYS. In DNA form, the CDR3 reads TGTGCCGGAGGCGTGGTGGCAGATACGCAGTATTCT.

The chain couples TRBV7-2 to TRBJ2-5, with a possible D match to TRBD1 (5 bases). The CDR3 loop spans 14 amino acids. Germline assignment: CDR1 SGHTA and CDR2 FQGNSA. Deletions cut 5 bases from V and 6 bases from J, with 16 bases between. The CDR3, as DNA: TGTGCCAGCAGCCAAAATGACAGAGTTCAGACCCAGTACTTC. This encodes CASSQNDRVQTQYF.

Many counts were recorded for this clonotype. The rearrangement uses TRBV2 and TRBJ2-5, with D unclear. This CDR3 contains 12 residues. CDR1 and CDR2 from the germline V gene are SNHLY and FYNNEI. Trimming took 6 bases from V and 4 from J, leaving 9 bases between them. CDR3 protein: CASRASGETQYF. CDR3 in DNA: TGTGCCAGCAGGGCTAGTGGAGAGACCCAGTACTTC. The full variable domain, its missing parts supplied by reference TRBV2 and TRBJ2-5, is EPEVTQTPSHQVTQMGQEVILRCVPISNHLYFYWYRQILGQKVEFLVSFYNNEISEKSEIFDDQFSVERPDGSNFTLKIRSTKLEDSAMYFCASRASGETQYFGPGTRLLVL.

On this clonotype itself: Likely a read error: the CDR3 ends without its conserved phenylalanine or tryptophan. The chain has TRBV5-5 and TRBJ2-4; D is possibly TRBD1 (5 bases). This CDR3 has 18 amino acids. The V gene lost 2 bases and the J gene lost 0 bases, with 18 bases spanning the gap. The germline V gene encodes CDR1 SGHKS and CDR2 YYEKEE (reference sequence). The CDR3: CASSFVRVFDLAKNIQYL. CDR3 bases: TGTGCCAGCAGCTTCGTCAGGGTGTTTGACTTAGCCAAAAACATTCAGTACCTC.

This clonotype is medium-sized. CDR3 nucleotides: TGCAGTGGTTCCGGGGAGAATGAGCAGTTCTTC. Residues: CSGSGENEQFF. The rearrangement joins TRBV20-1 to TRBJ2-1, with TRBD2 as a possible D gene (5 bases). The V gene lost 7 bases and the J gene lost 7 bases, with 11 bases spanning the gap. The CDR3 has 11 amino acids. Germline CDR1 reads DFQATT; CDR2 reads SNEGSKA (reference sequence).